Listed below are T cell receptor beta chains from one sample, sequenced in a study of molecular identifiers for immune sequencing clone quantification. TCRdb reprocessed the PCR reads with MiXCR, giving one entry per CDR3 protein. The profile covers approximately 550,000 distinct CDR3 sequences, with 25% appearing a single time and under 0.8% taken by the ten largest. The sample was naive CD8+ T cells from blood, with Jurkat cell RNA spiked in. The receptor set was obtained from a human donor in good health. Some libraries in this study had Jurkat cell RNA spiked in. The CDR3 runs from the conserved cysteine through the conserved F or W. The order of the fields is D gene, J gene, V gene, clone size, CDR3 DNA, CDR3 protein. The D gene is left open where the match is weak. A row's size may be missing; if present it is once, few, many or a size class.

d_call: NA
j_call: TRBJ2-3
v_call: TRBV12-3/TRBV12-4
clone_size: many
cdr3_nt: TGTGCCAGCAGTTTCCAAATCCTTGGCGATACGCAGTATTTT
cdr3_aa: CASSFQILGDTQYF

d_call: NA
j_call: TRBJ1-6
v_call: TRBV16
clone_size: many
cdr3_nt: TGTGCCAGCAGCCGGTCGCCCAGCGGGGGGTCACCCCTCCACTTT
cdr3_aa: CASSRSPSGGSPLHF

d_call: NA
j_call: TRBJ1-1
v_call: TRBV7-9
clone_size: few
cdr3_nt: TGTGCCAGCAGCTTACTGCTCCAACCTGAAGCTTTCTTT
cdr3_aa: CASSLLLQPEAFF

d_call: NA
j_call: TRBJ2-7
v_call: TRBV5-1
clone_size: NA
cdr3_nt: TGCGCCAGCAGCTTGGCCCTATACGGGACCGGCTCCTACGAGCAGTACTTC
cdr3_aa: CASSLALYGTGSYEQYF

d_call: TRBD2
j_call: TRBJ2-5
v_call: TRBV7-2
clone_size: once
cdr3_nt: TGTGCCAGCAGCGAAAATTGGGCGGGGGTTCTAGAGACCCTGTACTTC
cdr3_aa: CASSENWAGVLETLYF

d_call: NA
j_call: TRBJ2-3
v_call: TRBV19
clone_size: NA
cdr3_nt: TGTGCCAGTAGTATCGGGGCAGTCACAGATACGCAGTATTTT
cdr3_aa: CASSIGAVTDTQYF

d_call: NA
j_call: TRBJ1-3
v_call: TRBV12-3/TRBV12-4
clone_size: many
cdr3_nt: TGTGCCAGCACCCTCGTCGGGGTCGCCCCTGGAAACACCATATATTTT
cdr3_aa: CASTLVGVAPGNTIYF

d_call: TRBD2
j_call: TRBJ2-7
v_call: TRBV28
clone_size: few
cdr3_nt: TGTGCCAGCAGTTTTAGGCTAGCGGGAGCCGAGCAGTACTTC
cdr3_aa: CASSFRLAGAEQYF

d_call: TRBD1
j_call: TRBJ2-5
v_call: TRBV6-2/TRBV6-3
clone_size: NA
cdr3_nt: TGTGCCACCGCTAACAGGGGGACAAAGACCCAGTACTTC
cdr3_aa: CATANRGTKTQYF

d_call: NA
j_call: TRBJ1-1
v_call: TRBV30
clone_size: NA
cdr3_nt: TGTGCCTGCCAGTACCTACCGGGGACAAGGACGAACACTGAAGCTTTCTTT
cdr3_aa: CACQYLPGTRTNTEAFF

d_call: NA
j_call: TRBJ2-3
v_call: TRBV7-9
clone_size: NA
cdr3_nt: TGTGCCAGCAGCTTAGCGCCGGCGGGGAGCACAGATACGCAGTATTTT
cdr3_aa: CASSLAPAGSTDTQYF

d_call: NA
j_call: TRBJ1-5
v_call: TRBV6-6
clone_size: few
cdr3_nt: TGTGCCAGCAGATTACCGGGTCTTGATCAGCCCCAGCATTTT
cdr3_aa: CASRLPGLDQPQHF

d_call: NA
j_call: TRBJ2-1
v_call: TRBV27
clone_size: few
cdr3_nt: TGTGCCAGCAGTAAGTTGGGGGACAATGAGCAGTTCTTC
cdr3_aa: CASSKLGDNEQFF

d_call: TRBD1
j_call: TRBJ1-2
v_call: TRBV18
clone_size: few
cdr3_nt: TGTGCCAGCTCACCACCCCCCGGGACAGGGGGCCCCTCTAACTATGGCTACACCTTC
cdr3_aa: CASSPPPGTGGPSNYGYTF

d_call: NA
j_call: TRBJ2-1
v_call: TRBV7-2
clone_size: few
cdr3_nt: TGTGCCAGCAGCTTAGTGGGCCACTACGGCCGCGATGAGCAGTTCTTC
cdr3_aa: CASSLVGHYGRDEQFF

d_call: NA
j_call: TRBJ1-3
v_call: TRBV2
clone_size: NA
cdr3_nt: TGTGCCAGCAGTGAATGGGTAGGAAACACCATATATTTT
cdr3_aa: CASSEWVGNTIYF

d_call: TRBD1
j_call: TRBJ1-5
v_call: TRBV4-3
clone_size: many
cdr3_nt: TGCGCCAGCAGCCAAGAGGACAGGGGGGACCAGCCCCAGCATTTT
cdr3_aa: CASSQEDRGDQPQHF

d_call: TRBD2
j_call: TRBJ2-2
v_call: TRBV5-1
clone_size: few
cdr3_nt: TGCGCCAGCAGCTTGAGGGCGGGAGCGGCCGGGGAGCTGTTTTTT
cdr3_aa: CASSLRAGAAGELFF

d_call: TRBD1
j_call: TRBJ2-7
v_call: TRBV27
clone_size: NA
cdr3_nt: TGTGCCAGCAGTGAATACAGGGGGAGCTCCTACGAGCAGTACTTC
cdr3_aa: CASSEYRGSSYEQYF

d_call: NA
j_call: TRBJ2-5
v_call: TRBV7-9
clone_size: NA
cdr3_nt: TGTGCCAGCAGCCGCCCTTCGGGGACCCAAGAGACCCAGTACTTC
cdr3_aa: CASSRPSGTQETQYF

d_call: NA
j_call: TRBJ2-7
v_call: TRBV20-1
clone_size: NA
cdr3_nt: TGCAGTGCGCCAGCACTAGCTTCTTGGGACGAGCAGTACTTC
cdr3_aa: CSAPALASWDEQYF

d_call: TRBD1
j_call: TRBJ1-4
v_call: TRBV4-1
clone_size: few
cdr3_nt: TGCGCCAGCAGCCAAGAACAGGGGGGCCCCATTAATGAAAAACTGTTTTTT
cdr3_aa: CASSQEQGGPINEKLFF

d_call: NA
j_call: TRBJ2-6
v_call: TRBV19
clone_size: NA
cdr3_nt: TGTGCCAGCTCGTGCCCGGCGCTCTCTGGGGCCAACGTCCTGACTTTC
cdr3_aa: CASSCPALSGANVLTF

d_call: NA
j_call: TRBJ2-1
v_call: TRBV10-3
clone_size: NA
cdr3_nt: TGTGCCATCAACCCCGGGGGCCACAATGAGCAGTTCTTC
cdr3_aa: CAINPGGHNEQFF

d_call: NA
j_call: TRBJ1-1
v_call: TRBV7-6
clone_size: NA
cdr3_nt: TGTGCCAGCAGCTCTACGAAGAACACTGAAGCTTTCTTT
cdr3_aa: CASSSTKNTEAFF

d_call: NA
j_call: TRBJ2-1
v_call: TRBV28
clone_size: NA
cdr3_nt: TGTGCCAGCGGAGACAGGACCGATGAGCAGTTCTTC
cdr3_aa: CASGDRTDEQFF

d_call: NA
j_call: TRBJ2-3
v_call: TRBV6-6
clone_size: few
cdr3_nt: TGTGCCAGCAGTTTTGGCGGGAACACAGATACGCAGTATTTT
cdr3_aa: CASSFGGNTDTQYF

d_call: NA
j_call: TRBJ2-7
v_call: TRBV28
clone_size: NA
cdr3_nt: TGTGCCAGCAGTCCCAATCAGGGGTGGTCCTACGAGCAGTACTTC
cdr3_aa: CASSPNQGWSYEQYF

d_call: NA
j_call: TRBJ1-3
v_call: TRBV12-3/TRBV12-4
clone_size: NA
cdr3_nt: TGTGCCAGCAGTTTTGACACTGGGAGCACCATATATTTT
cdr3_aa: CASSFDTGSTIYF

d_call: NA
j_call: TRBJ2-3
v_call: TRBV27
clone_size: NA
cdr3_nt: TGTGCCAGCAGTCCCTCCCCGGGGAGAGGAGATACGCAGTATTTT
cdr3_aa: CASSPSPGRGDTQYF

d_call: NA
j_call: TRBJ1-2
v_call: TRBV7-9
clone_size: NA
cdr3_nt: TGTGCCAGCAGCCCCAGCGGGTCTGGCTACACCTTC
cdr3_aa: CASSPSGSGYTF

d_call: NA
j_call: TRBJ1-5
v_call: TRBV4-1
clone_size: few
cdr3_nt: TGCGCCAGCAGCCAAGGAGCGGGATTGGGGCAGCCCCAGCATTTT
cdr3_aa: CASSQGAGLGQPQHF

d_call: NA
j_call: TRBJ2-1
v_call: TRBV7-2
clone_size: many
cdr3_nt: TGTGCCAGCAGCTTAATCCCTTACAATGAGCAGTTCTTC
cdr3_aa: CASSLIPYNEQFF

d_call: TRBD1
j_call: TRBJ2-5
v_call: TRBV7-3
clone_size: NA
cdr3_nt: TGTGCCAGCAGTCAAACCGGGACAGAAGAGACCCAGTACTTC
cdr3_aa: CASSQTGTEETQYF

d_call: NA
j_call: TRBJ2-7
v_call: TRBV9
clone_size: many
cdr3_nt: TGTGCCAGCAGCGTAGGAGGAACGGGAGCCCTAGGGGAGCAGTACTTC
cdr3_aa: CASSVGGTGALGEQYF

d_call: NA
j_call: TRBJ2-3
v_call: TRBV18
clone_size: NA
cdr3_nt: TGTGCCAGCTCACCACCGGAGAGGGATACGCAGTATTTT
cdr3_aa: CASSPPERDTQYF

d_call: NA
j_call: TRBJ1-1
v_call: TRBV5-4
clone_size: few
cdr3_nt: TGTGCCAGCAGCTTGAAGTCAGGGGACACTGAAGCTTTCTTT
cdr3_aa: CASSLKSGDTEAFF

d_call: NA
j_call: TRBJ1-2
v_call: TRBV4-3
clone_size: NA
cdr3_nt: TGCGCCAGCAGCCAAGTAGCGGGGTTGATCTATGGCTACACCTTC
cdr3_aa: CASSQVAGLIYGYTF

d_call: TRBD2
j_call: TRBJ2-5
v_call: TRBV29-1
clone_size: many
cdr3_nt: TGCAGCGTTGAATTAGCGGGATTAGAAGAGACCCAGTACTTC
cdr3_aa: CSVELAGLEETQYF

d_call: NA
j_call: TRBJ2-7
v_call: TRBV20-1
clone_size: few
cdr3_nt: TGCAGTGCTATGGATCCGGACTACATTTACGAGCAGTACTTC
cdr3_aa: CSAMDPDYIYEQYF

d_call: NA
j_call: TRBJ2-7
v_call: TRBV7-3
clone_size: NA
cdr3_nt: TGTGCCAGCTGCTACCAGGCAGGGGCCTACGAGCAGTACTTC
cdr3_aa: CASCYQAGAYEQYF

d_call: NA
j_call: TRBJ2-7
v_call: TRBV30
clone_size: NA
cdr3_nt: TGTGCCTGGAGTCGGGCCGTGAGCCCCTACGAGCAGTACTTC
cdr3_aa: CAWSRAVSPYEQYF

d_call: TRBD1
j_call: TRBJ1-2
v_call: TRBV12-3/TRBV12-4
clone_size: many
cdr3_nt: TGTGCCAGCAGTCCCGGGACAGGGCATGGCTACACCTTC
cdr3_aa: CASSPGTGHGYTF